The T cell receptor (beta chain) under discussion was sequenced for a study of blood T cell repertoires in COVID-19. TCRdb's table, derived via immunoSEQ multiplex PCR, lists solely in-frame clones and lacks some. The data show roughly 140,000 clones, with 75% to 85% seen just once and roughly 10% held by the top ten. Germline lookup yields CDR1 SGHNT and CDR2 YENEEA. The CDR3 is 15 residues long. V lost 5 bases and J lost 2; bases outside the gene matches: 4. A few counts support this clone. Sequenced input: peripheral blood. The chain links TRBV11-3 to TRBJ1-4, with 8 bases aligning to TRBD1. This TCR derives from a man in his fifties or sixties with active or convalescent COVID-19. CDR3 in amino acids: CASSANRGTNEKLFF. In nucleotides, the CDR3 is TGTGCCAGCAGCGCAAACAGGGGGACTAATGAAAAACTGTTTTTT.